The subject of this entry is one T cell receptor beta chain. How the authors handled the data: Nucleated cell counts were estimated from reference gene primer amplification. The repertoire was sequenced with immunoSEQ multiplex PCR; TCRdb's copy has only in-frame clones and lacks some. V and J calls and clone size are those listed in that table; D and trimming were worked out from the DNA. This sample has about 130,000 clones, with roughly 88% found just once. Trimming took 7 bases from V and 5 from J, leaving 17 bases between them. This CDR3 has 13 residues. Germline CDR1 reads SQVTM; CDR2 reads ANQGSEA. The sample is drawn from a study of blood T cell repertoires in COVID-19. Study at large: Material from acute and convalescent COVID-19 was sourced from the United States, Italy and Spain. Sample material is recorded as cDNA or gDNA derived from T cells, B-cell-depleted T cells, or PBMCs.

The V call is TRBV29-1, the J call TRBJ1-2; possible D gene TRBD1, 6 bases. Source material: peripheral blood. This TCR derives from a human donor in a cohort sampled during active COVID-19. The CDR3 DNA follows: TGCAGCGGAGGATCGGGGGGCTCATATGGCTACACCTTC. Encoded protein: CSGGSGGSYGYTF.